This T cell receptor beta chain was sequenced during a study of CD4 T cells in relation to SARS-CoV-2 and coronaviruses. The wider study: The negative reference was HIV-1 Nef peptide pool or peptide-free culture. General study points: Approximately 65% of donors had memory CD4+ clonotypes crossrecognizing SARS-CoV-2 and common cold coronavirus spike. Compared with monoreactive clones, crossreactive clones showed significantly weaker SARS-CoV-2 expansion.

To note about this clone: The antigen is undetermined.

TCRdb keeps only in-frame clones here, not all; method: immunoSEQ multiplex PCR. The sample includes about 20,000 clones, more than 70% seen only once; the top ten take approximately 19%. The length of the CDR3 is 14 residues. Germline loops: CDR1 MDHEN, CDR2 SYDVKM. Between the trimmed V and J ends, which lost 2 bases and 6 bases, there was a span of 11 bases. CD4+ T cells from unexposed donors were obtained before the COVID-19 pandemic (2011-2018). After about 10 days of culture, CD4+ T cells were isolated. The chain joins TRBV28 to TRBJ2-1, with D uncertain. This TCR derives from a human donor in good health. What was sequenced was CD4+ T cells from PBMCs, cultured in vitro. CDR3 sequence reads: CASSLTQLSNEQFF. In DNA form, the CDR3 reads TGTGCCAGCAGTTTAACCCAGCTTTCCAATGAGCAGTTCTTC.